This T cell receptor beta chain was obtained from a study of blood T cell repertoires in COVID-19. Whole-study context: Sample material is recorded as cDNA or gDNA derived from T cells, B-cell-depleted T cells, or PBMCs.

This CDR3 is 15 amino acids long. The V end was cut by 4 bases, the J end by 5 bases, with 17 bases between. Germline CDR1 is MNHEY and CDR2 is SVGAGI. In the source study's methods: Estimated nucleated cell counts came from reference gene primer amplification. Libraries were prepared by immunoSEQ multiplex PCR; TCRdb keeps only in-frame clonotypes and omits some of them. V, J and clone size are those of that table, while D and trimming were read from the DNA. The table lists fewer than 85,000 clones, over 85% of them singletons, with under 6% in the top ten. The J gene is TRBJ1-1, the V gene TRBV6-5, with a possible D match to TRBD1 (6 bases). The clonotype originates from a man aged 50 or older with active COVID-19. Sequenced: peripheral blood. The CDR3 reads CASSSQIRGATEAFF. In nucleotides, the CDR3 is TGTGCCAGCAGTTCCCAGATTCGGGGGGCGACTGAAGCTTTCTTT.